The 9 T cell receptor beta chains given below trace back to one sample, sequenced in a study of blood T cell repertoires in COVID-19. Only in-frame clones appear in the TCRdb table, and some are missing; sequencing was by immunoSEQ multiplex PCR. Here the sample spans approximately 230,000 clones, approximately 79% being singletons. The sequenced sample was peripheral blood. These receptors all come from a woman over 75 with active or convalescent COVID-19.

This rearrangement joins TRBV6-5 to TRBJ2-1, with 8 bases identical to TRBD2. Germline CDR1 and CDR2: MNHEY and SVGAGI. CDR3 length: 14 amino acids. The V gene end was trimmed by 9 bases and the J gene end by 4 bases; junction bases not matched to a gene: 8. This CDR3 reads CASSRGGRYNEQFF. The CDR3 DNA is TGTGCCAGTTCTCGGGGGGGCCGTTACAATGAGCAGTTCTTC.

The CDR3 nucleotides are TGTGCCAGCACCGGACAGAGTAATCAGCCCCAGCATTTT. Translating gives CASTGQSNQPQHF. This sequence joins TRBV2 and TRBJ1-5; tentatively, D is TRBD1 (6 bases). The germline gives CDR1 SNHLY, CDR2 FYNNEI. V lost 7 bases to trimming and J lost 4 bases, with 11 bases between them. There are 13 residues in the CDR3. The entire variable domain, with the rest obtained from reference TRBV2 and TRBJ1-5, is as follows: EPEVTQTPSHQVTQMGQEVILRCVPISNHLYFYWYRQILGQKVEFLVSFYNNEISEKSEIFDDQFSVERPDGSNFTLKIRSTKLEDSAMYFCASTGQSNQPQHFGDGTRLSIL.

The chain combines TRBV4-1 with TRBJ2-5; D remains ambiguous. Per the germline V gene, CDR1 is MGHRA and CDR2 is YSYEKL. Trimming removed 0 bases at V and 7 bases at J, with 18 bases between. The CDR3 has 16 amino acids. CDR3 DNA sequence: TGCGCCAGCAGCCAAGAACGTAGTCTCCGATACTGGACCCAGTACTTC. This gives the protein CASSQERSLRYWTQYF.

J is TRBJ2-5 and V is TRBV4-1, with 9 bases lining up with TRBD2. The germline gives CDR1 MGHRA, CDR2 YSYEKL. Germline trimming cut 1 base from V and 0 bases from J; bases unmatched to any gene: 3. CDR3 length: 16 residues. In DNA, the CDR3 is TGCGCCAGCAGCCAAGTGGCGGGGGGGTACCAAGAGACCCAGTACTTC. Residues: CASSQVAGGYQETQYF.

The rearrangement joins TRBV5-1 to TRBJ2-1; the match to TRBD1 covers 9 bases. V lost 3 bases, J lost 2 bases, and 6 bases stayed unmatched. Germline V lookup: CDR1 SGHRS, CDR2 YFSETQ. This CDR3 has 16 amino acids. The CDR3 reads CASSWTGVDTYNEQFF. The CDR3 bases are TGCGCCAGCAGCTGGACAGGGGTTGACACCTACAATGAGCAGTTCTTC.

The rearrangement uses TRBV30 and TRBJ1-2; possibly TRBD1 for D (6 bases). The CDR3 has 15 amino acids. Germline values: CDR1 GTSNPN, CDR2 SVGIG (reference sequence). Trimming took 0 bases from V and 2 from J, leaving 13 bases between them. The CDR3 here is CAWSVVGQLNYGYTF. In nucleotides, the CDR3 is TGTGCCTGGAGTGTTGTAGGACAGTTGAACTATGGCTACACCTTC.

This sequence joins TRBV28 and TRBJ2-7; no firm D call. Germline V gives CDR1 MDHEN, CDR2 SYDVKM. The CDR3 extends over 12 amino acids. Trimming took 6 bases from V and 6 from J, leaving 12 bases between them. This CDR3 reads CASRAAVSEQYF. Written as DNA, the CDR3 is TGTGCCAGCAGAGCCGCGGTCAGCGAGCAGTACTTC.

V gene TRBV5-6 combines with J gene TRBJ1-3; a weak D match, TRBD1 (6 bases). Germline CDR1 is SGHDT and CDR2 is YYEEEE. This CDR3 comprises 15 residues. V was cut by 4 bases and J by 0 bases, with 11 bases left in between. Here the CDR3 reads CASSPGHRSGNTIYF. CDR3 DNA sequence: TGTGCCAGCAGCCCGGGACACCGCTCTGGAAACACCATATATTTT.

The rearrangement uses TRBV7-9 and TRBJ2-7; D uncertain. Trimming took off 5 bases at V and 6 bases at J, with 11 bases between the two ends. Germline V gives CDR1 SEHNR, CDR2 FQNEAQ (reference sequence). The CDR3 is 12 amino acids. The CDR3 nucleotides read TGTGCCAGCAGCCTAATCCTCGGCGAGCAGTACTTC. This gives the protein CASSLILGEQYF.